These 17 T cell receptor beta chains were all obtained from the same sample, sequenced in a study of T cell responses to AZD1222 COVID-19 vaccine. Only in-frame clones appear in the TCRdb table, and some are missing; sequencing was by immunoSEQ multiplex PCR. The sample consists of tens of thousands of clones, roughly 87% of them appearing once. Specimen: peripheral blood, collected on day 0 of AZD1222 vaccination. Receptor source: an adult in good health.

The chain has TRBV28 and TRBJ1-5; no clear D. V lost 4 bases and J 10 bases, leaving 11 bases between the germline ends. The germline CDR1 and CDR2 sequences are MDHEN and SYDVKM. CDR3 length: 12 residues. The CDR3 loop reads CASSSPRGPQHF. DNA of the CDR3: TGTGCCAGCAGTTCCCCCCGGGGACCCCAGCATTTT.

V and J are TRBV3-1 (or the pseudogene TRBV3-2) and TRBJ2-5; 9 nucleotides line up with TRBD2. This CDR3 has 13 residues. Germline V gene data show CDR1 as LGHDT and CDR2 as YNNKEL (reference sequence). Trimming took 6 bases from V and 4 from J; bases not matched to a gene: 3. CDR3 protein: CASRVSGRETQYF. The CDR3 DNA follows: TGTGCCAGCAGGGTTAGCGGGAGAGAGACCCAGTACTTC.

Only one count was recorded for this clone. The chain couples TRBV4-2 to TRBJ2-1; TRBD1 or TRBD2 may be the D gene (6 bases each). V shed 2 bases and J shed 8 bases, with 16 bases lying between them. This CDR3 has 15 amino acids. Per the germline V gene, CDR1 is LGHNA and CDR2 is YNFKEQ. CDR3 amino acids: CASSQSEGGGDEQFF. The CDR3 nucleotides are TGTGCCAGCAGCCAAAGCGAGGGGGGCGGCGATGAGCAGTTCTTC.

A single count supports this clone. DNA for the CDR3: TGCGCCAGCAGCTTGGTTCCAGGGGGTAGCACCGGGGAGCTGTTTTTT. Protein sequence: CASSLVPGGSTGELFF. The gene calls are TRBV5-1 and TRBJ2-2, with TRBD1 identical over 7 bases. The V and J ends lost 0 bases and 4 bases, in that order; junction bases with no gene match: 6. The CDR3 sequence is 16 residues long. Germline V gene data show CDR1 as SGHRS and CDR2 as YFSETQ. The variable domain in full, completed from reference TRBV5-1 and TRBJ2-2, reads KAGVTQTPRYLIKTRGQQVTLSCSPISGHRSVSWYQQTPGQGLQFLFEYFSETQRNKGNFPGRFSGRQFSNSRSEMNVSTLELGDSALYLCASSLVPGGSTGELFFGEGSRLTVL.

The rearrangement links TRBV29-1 to TRBJ2-7; 9 bases agree with TRBD1. The CDR3 loop spans 13 amino acids. The trim removed 7 bases at V and 3 bases at J, leaving 7 bases unmatched. Germline V gene lookup returns CDR1 SQVTM and CDR2 ANQGSEA. Here the CDR3 DNA reads TGCAGCGCTGGGACAGGGACGAACTACGAGCAGTACTTC. Translated, it gives CSAGTGTNYEQYF.

The rearrangement uses TRBV28 and TRBJ1-2, with D perhaps TRBD1 (5 bases). The CDR3 is made up of 15 amino acids. V gave up 5 bases and J gave up 7 bases, with 20 bases separating them. The germline CDR1 and CDR2 sequences are MDHEN and SYDVKM. The CDR3 sequence: CASSRTGTATGGYTF. The CDR3 DNA is TGTGCCAGCAGTAGAACCGGGACGGCCACGGGTGGCTACACCTTC.

The V gene is TRBV11-2, the J gene TRBJ2-3; D gene uncertain. Germline lookup yields CDR1 SGHAT and CDR2 FQNNGV. This CDR3 region has 12 residues. V was pared by 5 bases and J by 4 bases, with 7 bases between. Here the CDR3 DNA reads TGTGCCAGCAGCCACGGGTCAGATACGCAGTATTTT. Translated: CASSHGSDTQYF. Using reference TRBV11-2 and TRBJ2-3 for the parts outside the CDR3, the full variable domain is EAGVAQSPRYKIIEKRQSVAFWCNPISGHATLYWYQQILGQGPKLLIQFQNNGVVDDSQLPKDRFSAERLKGVDSTLKIQPAKLEDSAVYLCASSHGSDTQYFGPGTRLTVL.

The V gene is TRBV11-3, the J gene TRBJ1-1; D ambiguous. The CDR3 extends over 15 amino acids. Germline values: CDR1 SGHNT, CDR2 YENEEA. V was shortened by 5 bases and J by 3 bases, with 16 bases between the two germline ends. The CDR3 DNA is TGTGCCAGCAGCCACGGGAGGTTTCGGGACACTGAAGCTTTCTTT. It encodes CASSHGRFRDTEAFF.

This chain connects TRBV2 to TRBJ1-2; the match to TRBD1 covers 9 bases. Per the germline V gene, CDR1 is SNHLY and CDR2 is FYNNEI. This CDR3 has 15 amino acids. V lost 2 bases and J lost 4; bases outside the gene matches: 5. CDR3 nucleotide sequence: TGTGCCAGCAGTGAATCGGGACAGGGTATCTATGGCTACACCTTC. Translating it yields CASSESGQGIYGYTF.

The chain couples TRBV5-1 to TRBJ2-5, with D maybe TRBD1 (6 bases). The V gene lost 0 bases and the J gene lost 5 bases, with 11 bases spanning the gap. CDR1 is SGHRS and CDR2 is YFSETQ in the germline V gene. This CDR3 has 14 residues. This CDR3 reads CASSLVGRGETQYF. CDR3 nucleotide sequence: TGCGCCAGCAGCTTGGTCGGAAGGGGGGAGACCCAGTACTTC.

This chain links TRBV21-1 with TRBJ1-5. TRBV21-1 counts as a pseudogene. The CDR3 extends over 17 amino acids. CDR3 sequence (DNA): TGTGCCAGCCCTCCCGCCCGGGGGGGTATCAGCAATCAGCCCCAGCATTTT. Its protein is CASPPARGGISNQPQHF.

This clone was counted once. The CDR3 spells CAGSLLRGTNTGELFF. CDR3 nucleotides: TGTGCCGGGTCCCTTTTGAGGGGAACGAACACCGGGGAGCTGTTTTTT. The V and J genes are TRBV2 and TRBJ2-2; D could derive from TRBD1 or TRBD2 (5 bases each). Between the trimmed V and J ends, which lost 11 bases and 0 bases, there was a span of 19 bases. The CDR3 runs 16 residues. Germline values: CDR1 SNHLY, CDR2 FYNNEI.

A single count supports this clone. The rearrangement uses TRBV10-3 and TRBJ1-5, with D possibly matching TRBD1 (6 bases). This CDR3 spans 16 amino acids. Germline CDR1 and CDR2: ENHRY and SYGVKD. V lost 2 bases, J lost 6 bases, and 17 bases lay in between. In DNA, the CDR3 is TGTGCCATCAGTGAGCGGCCCACAGGGTTTGGTCAGCCCCAGCATTTT. It encodes CAISERPTGFGQPQHF.

This chain joins TRBV18 and TRBJ1-6, with D possibly matching TRBD1 (5 bases). V dropped 3 bases and J dropped 8 bases, with 11 bases sitting between them. This CDR3 contains 14 residues. Looked up from germline, CDR1 is KGHSH and CDR2 is LQKENI. The DNA for the CDR3 is TGTGCCAGCTCACCGAGGGGCGAGGATTCACCCCTCCACTTT. Amino acid sequence: CASSPRGEDSPLHF. Drawing the rest from reference TRBV18 and TRBJ1-6, the complete variable domain is NAGVMQNPRHLVRRRGQEARLRCSPMKGHSHVYWYRQLPEEGLKFMVYLQKENIIDESGMPKERFSAEFPKEGPSILRIQQVVRGDSAAYFCASSPRGEDSPLHFGNGTRLTVT.

CDR3 sequence reads: CASSLAGGLANYNEQFF. CDR3 sequence (DNA): TGTGCCAGCAGCCTGGCGGGGGGACTAGCGAATTACAATGAGCAGTTCTTC. This chain uses TRBV7-3 with TRBJ2-1; 10 nucleotides agree with TRBD2. Germline lookup yields CDR1 SGHTA and CDR2 FQGTGA. The junction had 11 bases not matched to a gene; V was cut back by 5 bases and J by 4 bases. CDR3 length: 17 residues.

This clone was found a few times. The genes are TRBV5-5 and TRBJ2-3; D call uncertain. Trimming pared 2 bases from V and 3 bases from J, leaving 7 bases between. This CDR3 comprises 13 residues. Germline CDR1 is SGHKS and CDR2 is YYEKEE (reference sequence). The CDR3 DNA follows: TGTGCCAGCAGCTTCCGACCTACAGATACGCAGTATTTT. It specifies CASSFRPTDTQYF.

The chain employs TRBV19 and TRBJ1-5; D not certain. This CDR3 is built from 17 residues. V gave up 3 bases and J gave up 0 bases, with 15 bases separating them. Germline lookup yields CDR1 LNHDA and CDR2 SQIVND (reference sequence). DNA for the CDR3: TGTGCCAGTAGTATCGGACGGATCAGATATAGCAATCAGCCCCAGCATTTT. Protein product: CASSIGRIRYSNQPQHF.